This T cell receptor (beta chain) was recorded in a study of identical twins' blood T cells. Study-wide context: Roughly six alpha and roughly six beta libraries together yielded tens of millions of reads.

This clonotype was recorded many times. The V and J ends lost 5 bases and 0 bases, in that order; junction bases with no gene match: 2. Germline V CDR1 and CDR2: MRHNA, SNTAGT. This CDR3 contains 15 residues. TCRdb re-analysed the 5' RACE reads in MiXCR, keeping a single row per CDR3 protein. The repertoire has about 370,000 distinct CDR3 sequences, 28% of them found once; the top ten carry roughly 5.5%. The chain is built from TRBV6-4 and TRBJ2-3; 10 nucleotides match TRBD2. This receptor was obtained from a woman aged 18-55 years in good health. The sample comprised PBMCs. CDR3 loop: CASSSGGASTDTQYF. The DNA for the CDR3 is TGTGCCAGCAGTAGCGGGGGGGCTAGCACAGATACGCAGTATTTT.